These T cell receptor beta chains were read from a single sample in a study of identical twins. TCRdb processed the 5' RACE reads anew with MiXCR; each CDR3 protein has one entry. Among hundreds of thousands of distinct CDR3 sequences listed, 9% to 15% were seen once. A further study also used this sample, focusing on yellow fever vaccine responses in identical twins.

Sequences were obtained from PBMCs. These receptors were collected from a woman between 18 and 30 years old in good health. CDR3s include the opening cysteine and the closing phenylalanine or tryptophan. D genes are given only for firm matches. A row's size may be missing; if present it is once, few, many or a size class.

abundance: many; v_gene: TRBV5-1; j_gene: TRBJ1-6; d_gene: .; CDR3aa: CASSFGGSSYNSPLHF; CDR3nt: TGCGCCAGCAGCTTCGGTGGGAGCTCCTATAATTCACCCCTCCACTTT
abundance: .; v_gene: TRBV4-1; j_gene: TRBJ2-7; d_gene: .; CDR3aa: CASSQQEVRLAYYEQYF; CDR3nt: TGCGCCAGCAGCCAACAGGAGGTCCGCTTAGCATACTACGAGCAGTACTTC
abundance: few; v_gene: TRBV2; j_gene: TRBJ2-7; d_gene: .; CDR3aa: CASARAEAYEQYF; CDR3nt: TGTGCCAGCGCGCGGGCAGAAGCCTACGAGCAGTACTTC
abundance: few; v_gene: TRBV9; j_gene: TRBJ2-2; d_gene: .; CDR3aa: CASSYAGAPNTGELFF; CDR3nt: TGTGCCAGCAGCTACGCGGGGGCTCCGAACACCGGGGAGCTGTTTTTT
abundance: .; v_gene: TRBV29-1; j_gene: TRBJ2-5; d_gene: .; CDR3aa: CSVAPVQETQYF; CDR3nt: TGCAGCGTTGCCCCCGTTCAAGAGACCCAGTACTTC
abundance: few; v_gene: TRBV2; j_gene: TRBJ2-3; d_gene: TRBD2; CDR3aa: CASTTEAGGITDTQYF; CDR3nt: TGTGCCAGCACAACCGAAGCGGGGGGAATCACAGATACGCAGTATTTT
abundance: .; v_gene: TRBV6-4; j_gene: TRBJ1-1; d_gene: .; CDR3aa: CASSRQTYTEAFF; CDR3nt: TGTGCCAGCAGCCGACAGACCTACACTGAAGCTTTCTTT
abundance: many; v_gene: TRBV12-3/TRBV12-4; j_gene: TRBJ2-1; d_gene: .; CDR3aa: CASTFTILNEQFF; CDR3nt: TGTGCCAGCACCTTCACGATACTCAATGAGCAGTTCTTC
abundance: few; v_gene: TRBV27; j_gene: TRBJ2-3; d_gene: .; CDR3aa: CASSSRLNTQYF; CDR3nt: TGTGCCAGCAGTTCCAGATTAAATACGCAGTATTTT
abundance: few; v_gene: TRBV29-1; j_gene: TRBJ2-3; d_gene: TRBD1; CDR3aa: CSVQPGQATDTQYF; CDR3nt: TGCAGCGTTCAACCGGGACAGGCCACAGATACGCAGTATTTT
abundance: .; v_gene: TRBV5-1; j_gene: TRBJ2-3; d_gene: .; CDR3aa: CASSLNVGGAVTDTQYF; CDR3nt: TGCGCCAGCAGCTTGAACGTTGGGGGCGCGGTTACCGATACGCAGTATTTT